The rows below give T cell receptor beta chains drawn from one sample of a study of radiation and T cells in renal cell carcinoma. The protocol was immunoSEQ multiplex PCR, while the TCRdb copy is restricted to in-frame clones and leaves out a portion. The sample consists of roughly 130,000 clones, 88% of them appearing once. The sample in question was blood, obtained from a patient whose treatment included radiotherapy and nephrectomy. The receptors come from a woman in her 70s with renal cell carcinoma. The CDR3 runs from the conserved cysteine through the conserved F or W. The D gene is left open where the match is weak. Rows give clone size only sometimes, using once, few, many, or a class for an expanded clone.

V	J	size	D	DNA	CDR3
TRBV28	TRBJ2-2	NA	TRBD1	TGTGCCAGCAGCCGAACAGGGGACACCGGGGAGCTGTTTTTT	CASSRTGDTGELFF
TRBV5-1	TRBJ2-3	NA	NA	TGCGCCAGCAGCCCCGGGACCTTCACAGATACGCAGTATTTT	CASSPGTFTDTQYF
TRBV19	TRBJ1-3	NA	TRBD1	TGTGCCAGTAGCAAGACAGGGTCTGGAAACACCATATATTTT	CASSKTGSGNTIYF
TRBV19	TRBJ1-5	NA	NA	TGTGCCAGTATGGCGAGTTATAGCAATCAGCCCCAGCATTTT	CASMASYSNQPQHF
TRBV7-8	TRBJ1-2	NA	NA	TGTGCCAGCAGCTTAGTCCCGACTGGTGGCTACACCTTC	CASSLVPTGGYTF
TRBV19	TRBJ2-7	NA	NA	TGTGCCAGTAGTACCCCGGGGATGACCTACGAGCAGTACTTC	CASSTPGMTYEQYF
TRBV9	TRBJ2-5	NA	NA	TGTGCCAGCAGCCCACCCTCTGGGTATCAAGAGACCCAGTACTTC	CASSPPSGYQETQYF
TRBV5-6	TRBJ1-3	NA	NA	TGTGCCAGCAGCTTGGAGTCAGGAAACACCATATATTTT	CASSLESGNTIYF
TRBV11-2	TRBJ1-1	NA	TRBD1	TGTGCCAGCAGCTTAGGTCTCGGGACAGGGTTCTTTGCGGCTTTCTTT	CASSLGLGTGFFAAFF
TRBV28	TRBJ1-5	once	TRBD1	TGTGCCAGCAGTCATGACAGGGGCAATCAGCCCCAGCATTTT	CASSHDRGNQPQHF
TRBV5-1	TRBJ2-5	NA	TRBD2	TGCGCCAGCAGAGAGCGGGGGGGCCTTGAGACCCAGTACTTC	CASRERGGLETQYF
TRBV19	TRBJ2-1	NA	NA	TGTGCCAGTAGTATAGCATCCATGAATGAGCAGTTCTTC	CASSIASMNEQFF
TRBV7-8	TRBJ2-2	NA	NA	TGTGCCAGCACCGTCCGTGGGGGGACGACCGGGGAGCTGTTTTTT	CASTVRGGTTGELFF
TRBV5-4	TRBJ2-3	NA	TRBD2	TGTGCCAGCAGCTTGGTCTTTCGGACTAGCGGGGGGAAAGATACGCAGTATTTT	CASSLVFRTSGGKDTQYF
TRBV28	TRBJ1-6	NA	TRBD1	TGTGCCAGCAGTTTGCGAGGACAGGCCTCACCCCTCCACTTT	CASSLRGQASPLHF
TRBV7-2	TRBJ1-2	once	NA	TGTGCCAGCGACCGGGGCAGGGTGGATGGCTACACCTTC	CASDRGRVDGYTF
TRBV10-2	TRBJ1-2	NA	NA	TGCGCCAGAAGTCCCGCTCCAGGAACACAAGGCTATGGCTACACCTTC	CARSPAPGTQGYGYTF